Sequencing of this TCR beta chain was carried out in a study of shared clonotypes between healthy human individuals (TCRdb year 2020). As for the study more broadly: A couple of women and a few men aged 18 to 49 years were included in the cohort. For each donor, CD4 naive and CD4 memory were each run on three plates, CD8 naive on two plates, and CD8 memory on one plate. The study deeply sequenced blood TCR repertoires of about 5 healthy adults to estimate repertoire size and the extent of clonotype sharing between individuals. To increase sequencing depth and limit assay-specific biases, TCR repertoire library preparation and sequencing were carried out by different laboratories using diverse techniques. Leukapheresis yielded between about 0.9 and 8.9 billion PBMCs per donor. Beyond this particular receptor, the publication reports: Because the study included only a small number of donors, the genetic and exposure-history diversity represented was limited. Naive subsets generally had larger estimated clonotype richness than memory subsets did. Even with the large sequencing depth, rarefaction of the sorted-subset datasets indicated that sequencing was incomplete. Compared with non-shared clonotypes, the clonotypes found in all four sorted-subset donors had higher generation probabilities. Based on pairwise subsampling, the degree of clonotype sharing among donors was expected to be affected by sequencing depth. When a handful of donors were compared, the shared fraction of clonotypes was 5% to 6.5% for naive CD4, around 4% for naive CD8, roughly 2.3% for memory CD4, and 0.4% for memory CD8. Sampling was restricted to blood, and TCR repertoires in tissue are likely to differ from TCR repertoires in blood.

From V the trimming removes 8 bases and from J it removes 3 bases, while the gene matches leave 5 bases of the junction unaccounted for. The germline V gene provides CDR1 MDHEN and CDR2 SYDVKM. The CDR3, cysteine through phenylalanine, is 14 amino acids long. Just CDR3 DNA is preserved here, 42 bases in frame from base 1. Regarding this clone: No cognate antigen has been identified for it. Base quality data are lacking; no much larger clone is found one base away.

Using the deep immunoSEQ assay, TCR CDR3 regions were amplified from genomic DNA by multiplex PCR. For each cell subset, the extracted genomic DNA was distributed evenly across all wells of several immunoSEQ 96-well plates, and each plate served as one replicate. Each replicate PCR for sorted subsets received around 0.2 ug genomic DNA, equal to about 30,000 T cell genomes. Purified libraries were quantified with a Qubit 3.0 fluorometer, sized on a Bioanalyzer 2100, and re-quantified with the KAPA Library Quantification kit. Every immunoSEQ 96-well plate was sequenced on a separate single-read 150-cycle Illumina NextSeq 550 flow cell. The paper's data handling went like this. Because the immunoSEQ output included only junctional sequences and no quality scores, the filtering could not be the same as the filtering used for full-length reads. Sequences were annotated with PyIR, a Python wrapper for IgBLAST v1.9, and V/J genes and CDR3 were assigned using IMGT germline references. Reads with weak V/J assignments (E-value above 1e-6), missing CDR3, stop codons, out-of-frame junctions, or ambiguous translated residues were removed. A V3J clonotype was defined by an identical inferred V gene, J gene, and CDR3 amino acid sequence. Percentage overlap between repertoires was calculated by dividing the number of shared unique clonotypes by the size of the smaller repertoire. Three approaches were used to assess repertoire richness: RTK rarefaction, the Chao1 estimator, and Recon v2.1 estimates of unobserved clonotypes. Generation probabilities for all TCRbeta clonotypes obtained by the gDNA method from a handful of donors were computed using OLGA. TCRdb's version of the immuneACCESS table is confined to in-frame rearrangements and falls short of the full clone set. An unresolved V gene accounts for under half of the shortfall where checked; the remainder is of unknown origin. V, J and clone size were drawn from that table, and D and trimming were deduced from the DNA. This sample comprises roughly 2.4 million clones, 95% of them detected only once. The top ten constitute approximately 0.13% of the sample.

Donors were healthy HIV-negative adults with no recently reported acute infections or vaccinations. Every donor was a Caucasian adult residing in Nashville, Tennessee, USA. CD4+ T cells were enriched through magnetic negative selection, after which naive cells were positively selected on CD45RA and the remaining negative fraction served as the memory subset. Blood was collected by leukapheresis, and PBMCs were isolated by Ficoll-Histopaque density gradient centrifugation and then cryopreserved in liquid nitrogen vapor phase. Analytical flow cytometry was used to check the purity and quantity of each magnetically sorted T cell population. Genomic DNA was isolated from each sorted fraction and quantified by UV absorbance on a Nanodrop 2000c.

The sequencing input was naive CD4+ T cells sorted from blood. This specimen's cell subset or site label, interpreted: CD45RA+ positively selected. The source of this sequence is a man aged 18 to 35 in good health. This chain is built from TRBV28 and TRBJ1-4, and TRBD1 matches 8 of the central bases. The CDR3 loop reads CASATGGANEKLFF. Read as DNA, the sequence is TGTGCCAGCGCAACAGGGGGAGCTAATGAAAAACTGTTTTTT.